The 32 T cell receptor beta chains below all came from one sample that was sequenced in a study of T cell responses to AZD1222 COVID-19 vaccine. Assay: immunoSEQ multiplex PCR; the TCRdb copy retains only in-frame clones and omits some. In the table there are approximately 200,000 clones, approximately 91% of which are singletons. Here the sequenced sample was peripheral blood, taken 28 days after the second AZD1222 dose. These receptors were taken from an adult who received the AZD1222 COVID-19 vaccine.

This clone was seen more than once but under ten times. The same CDR3 can be traced to other DNA sequences in this sample. This chain connects TRBV7-2 to TRBJ1-5; 7 nucleotides line up with TRBD1. The CDR3 totals 13 residues. V lost 2 bases and J lost 7; bases outside the gene matches: 2. Looked up from germline, CDR1 is SGHTA and CDR2 is FQGNSA. In DNA, the CDR3 is TGTGCCAGCAGCTTAAGGGGGCGCCAGCCCCAGCATTTT. Amino acid sequence: CASSLRGRQPQHF.

V is TRBV11-3 and J is TRBJ2-5; weak D call: TRBD1 (6 bases). Germline CDR1 is SGHNT and CDR2 is YENEEA. This CDR3 has 12 residues. The V end lost 5 bases, the J end lost 5 bases, and 9 bases lay between the germline ends. This chain's CDR3 is CASSPRGETQYF. CDR3 bases: TGTGCCAGCAGCCCCAGGGGCGAGACCCAGTACTTC.

This chain links TRBV18 with TRBJ2-1, with 7 bases that match TRBD1. With 3 bases clipped from V and 9 bases from J, the junction kept 11 bases outside the gene matches. The germline V gene has CDR1 KGHSH and CDR2 LQKENI. The CDR3 contains 15 residues. The CDR3 is CASSPRQGPTPEQFF. CDR3 nucleotides: TGTGCCAGCTCACCGCGACAGGGCCCTACACCTGAGCAGTTCTTC.

This chain joins TRBV5-3 and TRBJ1-5, with D uncertain. TRBV5-3 is treated as an ORF (open reading frame) with a function not yet certain. The CDR3 covers 17 residues. Trimming removed 3 bases at V and 0 bases at J, with 16 bases between. The CDR3 region has the DNA TGTGCCAGAAGCTATCTCGCAGGCGACCTTAGCAATCAGCCCCAGCATTTT. This codes for CARSYLAGDLSNQPQHF.

The chain uses TRBV10-3 and TRBJ1-5; D not certain. The germline V and J ends were trimmed by 5 bases and 0 bases, with 14 bases remaining between them. Looked up from germline, CDR1 is ENHRY and CDR2 is SYGVKD. The CDR3 sequence is 16 residues long. Written as DNA, the CDR3 is TGTGCCATCAGTCCCGTGGGCCCCGATAGCAATCAGCCCCAGCATTTT. Its translation: CAISPVGPDSNQPQHF.

The CDR3 is CASVKEELESSPLHF. The CDR3 DNA reads as TGTGCCAGCGTTAAGGAAGAGCTGGAATCATCACCCCTCCACTTT. J is TRBJ1-6 and V is TRBV2; the D is unclear. Germline-derived CDR1 and CDR2 are SNHLY and FYNNEI. V gave up 8 bases and J gave up 10 bases, with 21 bases separating them. This CDR3 contains 15 residues.

The chain employs TRBV30 and TRBJ1-6; maybe TRBD1 (5 bases). The V end was cut by 3 bases, the J end by 3 bases, with 12 bases between. This CDR3 contains 15 residues. Germline V CDR1 and CDR2: GTSNPN, SVGIG (reference sequence). In DNA, the CDR3 is TGTGCCTGGAGGGGGGGGTCCAGCTATAATTCACCCCTCCACTTT. This sequence encodes CAWRGGSSYNSPLHF.

This chain uses TRBV4-1 with TRBJ2-3; unclear D gene. CDR1 and CDR2 (germline): MGHRA, YSYEKL. The CDR3 is made up of 15 amino acids. V was cut by 2 bases and J by 1 base, with 10 bases left in between. CDR3 nucleotides: TGCGCCAGCAGCCAATTAGACCGTCGCACAGATACGCAGTATTTT. It encodes CASSQLDRRTDTQYF.

This clone was recorded a few times. The chain carries TRBV9 and TRBJ2-7; TRBD1 might be the D (6 bases). Germline V lookup: CDR1 SGDLS, CDR2 YYNGEE. This CDR3 has 13 amino acids. Trimming shortened V by 4 bases and J by 3 bases, and 11 bases separated the two germline ends. The CDR3 sequence: CASSLGDIYEQYF. In DNA form, the CDR3 reads TGTGCCAGCAGCCTGGGGGACATCTACGAGCAGTACTTC.

This chain connects TRBV4-2 to TRBJ2-4; no reliable D call. In germline, CDR1 is LGHNA, CDR2 YNFKEQ. The CDR3 has 14 residues. The V end lost 0 bases, the J end lost 3 bases, and 6 bases lay between the germline ends. The CDR3 DNA follows: TGTGCCAGCAGCCAAGAATACGTCAAAAACATTCAGTACTTC. Protein product: CASSQEYVKNIQYF.

The CDR3 DNA is TGTGCCAGCAGCTTAGTTGCAGTGGATGGCTACACCTTC. Its protein product is CASSLVAVDGYTF. The chain uses TRBV11-2 and TRBJ1-2; D is undetermined. V dropped 1 base and J dropped 6 bases, with 9 bases sitting between them. The CDR3 totals 13 residues. Germline CDR1 and CDR2: SGHAT and FQNNGV.

The gene calls are TRBV18 and TRBJ1-4; D is undetermined. Germline V gives CDR1 KGHSH, CDR2 LQKENI. CDR3 length equals 11 residues. The germline V and J ends were trimmed by 3 bases and 12 bases, with 8 bases remaining between them. The CDR3, as DNA: TGTGCCAGCTCACCGGAGGGCGAACTGTTTTTT. Its translation is CASSPEGELFF. Using reference TRBV18 and TRBJ1-4 for the parts outside the CDR3, the full variable domain is NAGVMQNPRHLVRRRGQEARLRCSPMKGHSHVYWYRQLPEEGLKFMVYLQKENIIDESGMPKERFSAEFPKEGPSILRIQQVVRGDSAAYFCASSPEGELFFGSGTQLSVL.

V is TRBV3-1 (or the pseudogene TRBV3-2) and J is TRBJ2-5, with D tentatively TRBD2 (7 bases). Trimming removed 1 base from V and 5 bases from J, with 14 bases in between. This CDR3 region has 15 residues. In germline, CDR1 is LGHDT, CDR2 YNNKEL (reference sequence). The CDR3 coding sequence is TGTGCCAGCAGCCAAGGGGGGGGCAGGTCGGAGACCCAGTACTTC. It translates to CASSQGGGRSETQYF.

The V call is TRBV5-6, the J call TRBJ1-4; D is undetermined. The CDR3 extends over 13 amino acids. Germline CDR1 is SGHDT and CDR2 is YYEEEE. Trimming stripped 4 bases from V and 10 bases from J, with 14 bases between. For the CDR3, the DNA is TGTGCCAGCAGCGCCCGTCAGAAGGGAAAACTGTTTTTT. Protein product: CASSARQKGKLFF.

The chain uses TRBV6-2 or TRBV6-3 and TRBJ2-7; perhaps TRBD1 as D (6 bases). The CDR3 is 16 residues long. V was trimmed by 0 bases and J by 1 base, leaving 13 bases between them. Looked up from germline, CDR1 is MNHEY and CDR2 is SVGEGT. The CDR3 here is CASSYSTPGQSYEQYF. The CDR3 nucleotides are TGTGCCAGCAGTTACTCGACGCCGGGACAATCCTACGAGCAGTACTTC.

The chain has TRBV6-5 and TRBJ1-2; a weak D match, TRBD1 (5 bases). Trimming stripped 10 bases from V and 4 bases from J, with 22 bases between. Germline values: CDR1 MNHEY, CDR2 SVGAGI. This CDR3 has 15 amino acids. As DNA, the CDR3 is TGTGCCACCAATCTTCGGGGGAGCGCCTCCTATGGCTACACCTTC. It translates to CATNLRGSASYGYTF.

This sequence joins TRBV6-5 and TRBJ1-6; weak D call: TRBD1 (5 bases). Per the germline V gene, CDR1 is MNHEY and CDR2 is SVGAGI. Trimming removed 8 bases from V and 7 bases from J, with 9 bases in between. This CDR3 region has 12 residues. CDR3 coding DNA: TGTGCCAGCTCCAGGGTGAATTCACCCCTCCACTTT. Residues: CASSRVNSPLHF.

This clone was seen only once. The chain has TRBV5-1 and TRBJ2-1; the D is unclear. The CDR3 length is 15 residues. CDR1 and CDR2 from the germline V gene are SGHRS and YFSETQ. Trimming removed 3 bases from V and 8 bases from J, with 18 bases in between. The CDR3 DNA follows: TGCGCCAGCAGCTCGGACCTACCTACACGCGATGAGCAGTTCTTC. It specifies CASSSDLPTRDEQFF.

This chain connects TRBV28 to TRBJ1-3, with D unresolved. Germline CDR1 is MDHEN and CDR2 is SYDVKM. The CDR3 covers 16 residues. Trimming took off 3 bases at V and 0 bases at J, with 12 bases between the two ends. The CDR3 is CASSFLQHSSGNTIYF. CDR3 DNA sequence: TGTGCCAGCAGTTTCCTACAGCACAGCTCTGGAAACACCATATATTTT. Looking up the rest from reference TRBV28 and TRBJ1-3 gives the full variable domain: DVKVTQSSRYLVKRTGEKVFLECVQDMDHENMFWYRQDPGLGLRLIYFSYDVKMKEKGDIPEGYSVSREKKERFSLILESASTNQTSMYLCASSFLQHSSGNTIYFGEGSWLTVV.

V and J are TRBV9 and TRBJ2-7, with 12 nucleotides matching TRBD2. This CDR3 is 17 amino acids long. V dropped 4 bases and J dropped 5; count of bases not matched to a gene: 13. Germline V CDR1 and CDR2: SGDLS, YYNGEE. CDR3 sequence: CASSNSPGLAGWDEQYF. CDR3 nucleotide sequence: TGTGCCAGCAGCAATTCTCCGGGACTAGCGGGCTGGGACGAGCAGTACTTC.

V usage is TRBV4-2 and J usage is TRBJ1-4; D gene ambiguous. The CDR3 is 14 amino acids. CDR1 and CDR2 from the germline V gene are LGHNA and YNFKEQ. Trimming removed 3 bases from V and 8 bases from J, with 13 bases in between. The CDR3 sequence is CASSQTPPGEKLFF. CDR3 sequence (DNA): TGTGCCAGCAGCCAGACCCCTCCGGGGGAAAAACTGTTTTTT.

V and J are TRBV5-1 and TRBJ1-4; 7 nucleotides align to TRBD1. The CDR3 is 16 amino acids. The J segment lost 2 bases and the V segment lost 4 bases, leaving 8 bases of the junction unmatched. In germline, CDR1 is SGHRS, CDR2 YFSETQ. CDR3 amino acids: CASSRRVGQTNEKLFF. CDR3 DNA: TGCGCCAGCAGCCGGAGAGTGGGACAGACTAATGAAAAACTGTTTTTT.

The V call is TRBV7-3, the J call TRBJ2-1; possibly TRBD1 for D (5 bases). Germline CDR1 reads SGHTA; CDR2 reads FQGTGA. The length of the CDR3 is 11 residues. V was clipped by 5 bases and J by 7 bases, with 6 bases between them. The DNA of the CDR3 is TGTGCCAGCAGCCAGGGAAATGAGCAGTTCTTC. It yields the protein CASSQGNEQFF.

V usage is TRBV6-5 and J usage is TRBJ2-7; 11 bases fit TRBD2. The CDR3 is made up of 15 amino acids. From germline, CDR1 is MNHEY and CDR2 SVGAGI. After removal of 4 bases from V and 4 bases from J, the junction contained 6 bases not matched to a gene. The CDR3 here is CASSSTLAGAYEQYF. Written as DNA, the CDR3 is TGTGCCAGCAGTTCCACACTAGCGGGAGCGTACGAGCAGTACTTC.

The rearrangement joins TRBV4-1 to TRBJ2-7, with 10 bases matching TRBD1. This CDR3 comprises 15 residues. Germline-derived CDR1 and CDR2 are MGHRA and YSYEKL. V lost 4 bases, J lost 4 bases, and 7 bases stayed unmatched. In DNA form, the CDR3 reads TGCGCCAGCAGCCCCACCGGGACAGGGGTATACGAGCAGTACTTC. Its translation is CASSPTGTGVYEQYF.

This rearrangement joins TRBV28 to TRBJ1-4, with 7 bases matching TRBD1. CDR3 size: 15 residues. The V and J ends lost 4 bases and 5 bases, in that order; junction bases with no gene match: 7. The germline V gene has CDR1 MDHEN and CDR2 SYDVKM. The CDR3 region has the DNA TGTGCCAGCAGTTCCGGACAGGACGGAAATGAAAAACTGTTTTTT. This translates into CASSSGQDGNEKLFF.

V is TRBV5-4 and J is TRBJ1-3, with 8 bases matching TRBD1. This CDR3 is built from 15 residues. V lost 4 bases and J lost 0; bases outside the gene matches: 3. Germline lookup yields CDR1 SGHNT and CDR2 YYREEE (reference sequence). This CDR3 is CASSPTGGSGNTIYF. In nucleotides, the CDR3 is TGTGCCAGCAGCCCTACAGGGGGCTCTGGAAACACCATATATTTT.

The genes are TRBV5-1 and TRBJ1-1, with D perhaps TRBD1 (5 bases). V lost 4 bases, J lost 5 bases, and 18 bases lay in between. The CDR3 has 15 amino acids. Per germline, CDR1 SGHRS and CDR2 YFSETQ. The CDR3 DNA is TGCGCCAGCAGCACCCAGGGCAGCCCGGGAACTGAAGCTTTCTTT. Protein: CASSTQGSPGTEAFF.

CDR3 residues: CATSRDVGQGFIGYTF. The CDR3, as DNA: TGTGCCACCAGCAGGGACGTGGGACAGGGCTTCATTGGCTACACCTTC. The genes are TRBV15 and TRBJ1-2; 9 positions agree with TRBD1. V gave up 3 bases and J gave up 7 bases; unmatched junction bases: 12. The CDR3 is 16 amino acids. Germline assignment: CDR1 LNHNV and CDR2 YYDKDF (reference sequence).

The chain is built from TRBV30 and TRBJ2-7; 10 bases line up with TRBD2. The CDR3 is 13 residues long. Germline V CDR1 and CDR2: GTSNPN, SVGIG (reference sequence). The V gene end was trimmed by 4 bases and the J gene end by 6 bases; junction bases not matched to a gene: 6. The CDR3 loop is CAWNQREGPEQYF. CDR3 DNA sequence: TGTGCCTGGAATCAGCGGGAGGGCCCCGAGCAGTACTTC.

This clone was recorded only once. V is TRBV5-6 and J is TRBJ2-7; the D is unclear. The CDR3 contains 13 residues. Germline-derived CDR1 and CDR2 are SGHDT and YYEEEE. V was cut by 0 bases and J by 3 bases, with 7 bases left in between. The CDR3 loop reads CASSLAGSYEQYF. Written as DNA, the CDR3 is TGTGCCAGCAGCTTGGCCGGCAGCTACGAGCAGTACTTC. The full variable domain, with the rest looked up from reference TRBV5-6 and TRBJ2-7, is DAGVTQSPTHLIKTRGQQVTLRCSPKSGHDTVSWYQQALGQGPQFIFQYYEEEERQRGNFPDRFSGHQFPNYSSELNVNALLLGDSALYLCASSLAGSYEQYFGPGTRLTVT.

The V and J genes are TRBV28 and TRBJ1-5; D is unclear. V was trimmed by 6 bases and J by 4 bases, leaving 10 bases between them. CDR1 and CDR2 from the germline V gene are MDHEN and SYDVKM. This CDR3 is built from 13 residues. In nucleotides, the CDR3 is TGTGCCAGCAGGGCGGACGGAAATCAGCCCCAGCATTTT. This sequence encodes CASRADGNQPQHF.